This TCR beta chain is from a study of blood T cell repertoires in COVID-19. Study at large: The origin of the acute and convalescent COVID-19 samples was the United States, Italy and Spain. The analysed material was cDNA or gDNA that came from T cells, B-cell-depleted T cells, or PBMCs.

The authors' processing: Amplification of reference gene primers provided the estimated nucleated cell counts. TCRdb's table, derived via immunoSEQ multiplex PCR, lists solely in-frame clones and lacks some. D and trimming were read from the DNA, whereas the V and J calls and clone size are those reported in that table. The sample records about 16,000 clones, nearly 90% being singletons. The V end was cut by 4 bases, the J end by 2 bases, with 15 bases between. The CDR3 is 16 residues long. CDR1 is MNHNS and CDR2 is SASEGT in the germline V gene. This chain connects TRBV6-1 to TRBJ1-5, with a tentative D call TRBD1 (6 bases). This sequence was found in a man older than 75 with acute or convalescent COVID-19. Material: peripheral blood. CDR3 nucleotides: TGTGCCAGCAGTGTAATAACAGGGTTGGGCAATCAGCCCCAGCATTTT. Translation gives CASSVITGLGNQPQHF.